This T cell receptor (beta chain) appears in the sequencing data of a study of blood T cell repertoires in COVID-19. Clones were sequenced by immunoSEQ multiplex PCR, and TCRdb holds only the in-frame ones, with some missing. The sample includes tens of thousands of clones, roughly 91% of them seen just once. Seattle-derived patients entered the study during active infection and were followed longitudinally. Trimming left V 2 bases short and J 5 bases short, with 10 bases between. The germline V gene has CDR1 SGHRS and CDR2 YFSETQ. The CDR3 consists of 13 residues. Sequencing input: peripheral blood. This sequence was found in a man aged 35-49 years with COVID-19, enrolled during active disease. The rearrangement links TRBV5-1 to TRBJ1-2, with D hard to call. The CDR3 here is CASSFGSLYGYTF. The CDR3 DNA sequence: TGCGCCAGCAGCTTCGGGAGCCTTTATGGCTACACCTTC.